This record looks at one T cell receptor beta chain sequence and its context. This clone appeared once. Its antigen remains undetermined. No qualities accompany the bases; no much larger clone lies one base away. Based on the germline V gene, the CDR1 and CDR2 sequences are SGHTA and FQGNSA. CDR3 length: 12 amino acids, cysteine to phenylalanine. The CDR3 DNA has 36 bases and is translated from base 1. V sheds 0 bases and J sheds 7 bases, leaving 4 bases between their ends. These data are taken from a study of Ad26.COV2.S vaccination and SARS-CoV-2 variants (dated by TCRdb to the early 2020s). Some background on the complete study: Donors in the vaccine arm were drawn from COV1001, a phase I-IIa trial of Ad26.COV2.S in healthy adults that was multicentre, randomized, double-blind and placebo-controlled. Ad26.COV2.S was administered intramuscularly at 5 x 10^10 or 1 x 10^11 viral particles, either as a single shot or as two shots given 56 days apart. The specificity and breadth of SARS-CoV-2-reactive T cell receptors after Ad26.COV2.S vaccination were assessed by TCRbeta repertoire sequencing. A total of around 32 samples were included in the TCR-sequenced set, comprising around 20 Ad26.COV2.S vaccine recipients, 5 placebo recipients and 8 SARS-CoV-2 convalescent individuals. Participants in the trial were split at random into five groups of five each, receiving low-dose or high-dose Ad26.COV2.S once or twice, or else placebo on both occasions. Investigators did not know the trial group allocation while performing experiments and assessing outcomes. General study outcomes and caveats: Spike-specific TCR breadth was higher in Ad26.COV2.S recipients than in placebo recipients (P = 0.0014). Non-spike TCR breadth was comparable between vaccine and placebo recipients, consistent with the vaccine containing only spike. The authors noted that total T cell responses may have been underestimated by the TCR breadth and depth analyses. After vaccination, substantial breadth of spike-specific CD8+ and CD4+ T cell responses was reported. The study was not powered for comparison of responses between vaccine doses or regimens.

Reading the label with the study, this specimen's treatment or condition is: roughly 18 received Ad26.COV2.S at low or high dose, single or two shots; several received placebo; per-sample allocation not given. For vaccine and placebo recipients, the sequenced repertoires came from samples collected on day 63 after the first injection. Between 29 July and 7 August 2020, Cohort 1b enrolled 20 to 30 adults aged 18-55 years at one site in Boston, USA. Ad26.COV2.S consisted of a replication-incompetent adenovirus type 26 vector by which a prefusion-stabilized SARS-CoV-2 spike protein from the original Wuhan strain was expressed. The immunoSEQ Assay was the method used to sequence TCRbeta CDR3 regions. After extraction, genomic DNA underwent amplification by bias-controlled multiplex PCR, followed by high-throughput sequencing. Processing in the source paper ran as follows. To quantify the absolute abundance of each unique TCRbeta CDR3 region, sequences were collapsed and filtered. T cell fraction was estimated by normalization of TCRbeta template counts to usable DNA, with usable DNA being measured through amplification of reference genes present in all nucleated cells. Repertoire TCRs were annotated as SARS-CoV-2-specific by exact matching of V gene, CDR3 amino acid sequence and J gene to a known reactive TCR set. The reference SARS-CoV-2 TCR set was derived from MIRA and filtered for enrichment in COVID-19-positive ImmuneCODE repertoires, a step that removed public or cross-reactive TCRs. Based on the MIRA antigens, annotated TCRs were further analysed at the level of specific ORF or position within ORF. Breadth was defined as the number of annotated unique rearrangements divided by the total number of unique productive rearrangements, and depth was defined as the summed frequency of the annotated unique rearrangements. Two-sided Wilcoxon rank-sum tests were applied when comparing TCR breadth between groups. TCRdb took over this immuneACCESS table, retaining in-frame rearrangements with V and J assigned. Such tables are incomplete; in checked studies, under half of the missing clones stem from an unresolved V gene, and the remainder is unexplained. Clone size and the V and J calls come from that table; the DNA yielded D and trimming. Here the sample has 300,000 to 400,000 clones; 70% to 90% occur a single time. 1.9% of the sample is taken by the ten largest.

The sample consisted of peripheral blood, taken in a trial of Ad26.COV2.S vaccine versus placebo. The TCR was taken from a person between 18 and 65 years old who received the Ad26.COV2.S COVID-19 vaccine or a placebo. This chain joins TRBV7-2 to TRBJ1-5; no D gene is confidently identified. The DNA sequence follows: TGTGCCAGCAGCTTAGCAGGACAGCCCCAGCATTTT. This codes for CASSLAGQPQHF.